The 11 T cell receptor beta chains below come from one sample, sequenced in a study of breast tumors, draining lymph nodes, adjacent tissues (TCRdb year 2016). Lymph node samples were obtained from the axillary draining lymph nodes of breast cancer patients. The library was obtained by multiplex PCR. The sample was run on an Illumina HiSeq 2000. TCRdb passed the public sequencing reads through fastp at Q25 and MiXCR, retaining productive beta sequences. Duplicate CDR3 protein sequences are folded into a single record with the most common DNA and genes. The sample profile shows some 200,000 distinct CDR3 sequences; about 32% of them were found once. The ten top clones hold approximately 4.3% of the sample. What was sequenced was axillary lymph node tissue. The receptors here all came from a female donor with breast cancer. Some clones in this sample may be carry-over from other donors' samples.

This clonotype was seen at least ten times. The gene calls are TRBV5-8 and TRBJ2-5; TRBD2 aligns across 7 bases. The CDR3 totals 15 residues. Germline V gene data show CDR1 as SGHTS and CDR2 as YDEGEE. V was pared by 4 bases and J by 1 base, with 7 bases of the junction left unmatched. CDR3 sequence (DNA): TGTGCCAGCAGCCCCCGCGGGAGCGGCCAAGAGACCCAGTACTTC. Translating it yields CASSPRGSGQETQYF. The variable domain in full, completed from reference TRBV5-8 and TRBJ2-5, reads EAGVTQSPTHLIKTRGQQATLRCSPISGHTSVYWYQQALGLGLQFLLWYDEGEERNRGNFPPRFSGRQFPNYSSELNVNALELEDSALYLCASSPRGSGQETQYFGPGTRLLVL.

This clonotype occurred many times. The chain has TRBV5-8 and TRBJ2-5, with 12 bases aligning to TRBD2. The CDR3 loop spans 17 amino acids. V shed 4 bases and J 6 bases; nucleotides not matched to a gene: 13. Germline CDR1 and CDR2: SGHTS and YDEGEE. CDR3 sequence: CASSQAELAGGVKTQYF. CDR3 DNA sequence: TGTGCCAGCAGCCAGGCAGAACTAGCGGGGGGTGTTAAGACCCAGTACTTC.

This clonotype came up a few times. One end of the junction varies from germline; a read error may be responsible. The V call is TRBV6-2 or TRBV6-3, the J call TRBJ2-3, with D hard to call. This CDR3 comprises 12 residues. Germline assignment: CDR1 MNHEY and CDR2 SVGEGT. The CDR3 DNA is TGTGCCAGCAGTCACTCGGCAGATACGCAGTATTTT. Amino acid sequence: CASSHSADTQYF.

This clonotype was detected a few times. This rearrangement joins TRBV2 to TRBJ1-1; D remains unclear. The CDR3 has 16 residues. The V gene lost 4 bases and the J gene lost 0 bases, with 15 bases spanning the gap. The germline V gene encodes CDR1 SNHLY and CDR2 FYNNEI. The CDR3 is CASSGSASSVNTEAFF. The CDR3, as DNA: TGTGCCAGCAGTGGAAGCGCTTCTTCAGTGAACACTGAAGCTTTCTTT.

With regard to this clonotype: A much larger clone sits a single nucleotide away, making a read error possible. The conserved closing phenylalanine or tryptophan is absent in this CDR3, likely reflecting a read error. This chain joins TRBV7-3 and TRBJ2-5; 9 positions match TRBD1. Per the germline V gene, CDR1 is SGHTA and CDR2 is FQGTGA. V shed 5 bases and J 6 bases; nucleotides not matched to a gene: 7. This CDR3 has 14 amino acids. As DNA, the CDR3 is TGTGCCAGCAGCCAGGGACAGGGCATGAAGACCCAGTACCTC. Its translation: CASSQGQGMKTQYL.

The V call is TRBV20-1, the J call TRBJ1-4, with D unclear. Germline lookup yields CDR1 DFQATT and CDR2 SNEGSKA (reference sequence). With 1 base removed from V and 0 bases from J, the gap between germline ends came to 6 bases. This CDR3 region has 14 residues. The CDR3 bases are TGCAGTGCTAGAGGTGGAACAACTAATGAAAAACTGTTTTTT. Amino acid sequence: CSARGGTTNEKLFF.

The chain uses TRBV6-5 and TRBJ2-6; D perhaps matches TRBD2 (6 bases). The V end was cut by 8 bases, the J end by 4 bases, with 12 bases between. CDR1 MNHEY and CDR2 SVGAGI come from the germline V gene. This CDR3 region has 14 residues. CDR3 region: CASGRWRGANVLTF. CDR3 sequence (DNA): TGTGCCAGCGGGAGGTGGCGGGGGGCCAACGTCCTGACTTTC.

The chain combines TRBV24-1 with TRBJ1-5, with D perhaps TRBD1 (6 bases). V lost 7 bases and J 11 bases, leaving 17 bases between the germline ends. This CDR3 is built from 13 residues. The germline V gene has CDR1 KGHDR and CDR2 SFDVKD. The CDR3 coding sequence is TGTGCCACCAGCCTGACAGGTGAAGAGACCCAGCATTTT. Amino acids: CATSLTGEETQHF.

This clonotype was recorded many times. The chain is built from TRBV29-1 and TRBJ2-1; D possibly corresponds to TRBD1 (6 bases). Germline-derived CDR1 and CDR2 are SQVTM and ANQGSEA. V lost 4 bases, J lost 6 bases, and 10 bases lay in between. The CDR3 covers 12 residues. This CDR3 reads CSVVAGVNEQFF. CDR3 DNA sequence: TGCAGCGTTGTGGCAGGGGTCAATGAGCAGTTCTTC.

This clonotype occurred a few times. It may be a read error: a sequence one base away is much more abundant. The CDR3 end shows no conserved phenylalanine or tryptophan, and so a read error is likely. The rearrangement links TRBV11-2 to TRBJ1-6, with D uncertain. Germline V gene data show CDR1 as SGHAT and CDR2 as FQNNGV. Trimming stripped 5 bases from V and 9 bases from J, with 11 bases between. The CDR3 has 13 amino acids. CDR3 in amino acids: CASSIIGSSPLHS. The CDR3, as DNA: TGTGCCAGCAGCATCATTGGGTCTTCACCCCTCCACTCT.

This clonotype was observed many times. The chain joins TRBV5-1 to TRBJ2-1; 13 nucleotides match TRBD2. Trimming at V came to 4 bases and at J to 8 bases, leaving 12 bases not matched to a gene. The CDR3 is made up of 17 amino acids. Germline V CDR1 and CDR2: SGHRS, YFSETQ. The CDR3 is CASSTHGGTSGEYEQFF. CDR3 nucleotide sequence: TGCGCCAGCAGCACCCACGGTGGGACTAGCGGGGAATATGAGCAGTTCTTC.